This entry lists 9 T cell receptor beta chains sequenced from one sample in a study of control samples from healthy donors and cancer patients. The protocol was immunoSEQ multiplex PCR, while the TCRdb copy is restricted to in-frame clones and leaves out a portion. Among about 150,000 clones listed, around 88% were seen once. Sequencing used blood. The receptors come from a man younger than 30 in good health.

The rearrangement uses TRBV11-2 and TRBJ2-2; D unresolved. Trimming left V 0 bases short and J 7 bases short, with 3 bases between. Per germline, CDR1 SGHAT and CDR2 FQNNGV. The CDR3 sequence is 12 residues long. In DNA form, the CDR3 reads TGTGCCAGCAGCTTAGAGGGCGGGGAGCTGTTTTTT. It codes for CASSLEGGELFF.

The chain carries TRBV18 and TRBJ1-6; D is unresolved. Between the trimmed V and J ends, which lost 4 bases and 4 bases, there was a span of 2 bases. The germline gives CDR1 KGHSH, CDR2 LQKENI. The CDR3 extends over 12 amino acids. CDR3 DNA sequence: TGTGCCAGCTCACTATATAATTCACCCCTCCACTTT. It yields the protein CASSLYNSPLHF.

This chain links TRBV19 with TRBJ2-7; tentatively, D is TRBD2 (7 bases). The CDR3 covers 15 residues. V lost 3 bases to trimming and J lost 2 bases, with 14 bases between them. Germline V gene data show CDR1 as LNHDA and CDR2 as SQIVND (reference sequence). CDR3 region: CASSMGRGATYEQYF. The CDR3 coding sequence is TGTGCCAGTAGTATGGGTCGGGGGGCAACCTACGAGCAGTACTTC. Full variable domain (rest looked up from reference TRBV19 and TRBJ2-7): DGGITQSPKYLFRKEGQNVTLSCEQNLNHDAMYWYRQDPGQGLRLIYYSQIVNDFQKGDIAEGYSVSREKKESFPLTVTSAQKNPTAFYLCASSMGRGATYEQYFGPGTRLTVT.

V and J are TRBV6-5 and TRBJ2-3; 8 nucleotides align to TRBD1. This CDR3 contains 14 residues. The ends lost 6 bases at V and 5 bases at J; junction bases unmatched: 7. The germline V gene has CDR1 MNHEY and CDR2 SVGAGI. CDR3 coding DNA: TGTGCCAGCAGAACCACAGGGGGGCAAGATACGCAGTATTTT. This sequence encodes CASRTTGGQDTQYF.

The chain carries TRBV28 and TRBJ2-7; possibly TRBD1 for D (5 bases). V shed 2 bases and J shed 3 bases, with 8 bases lying between them. Germline loops: CDR1 MDHEN, CDR2 SYDVKM. The CDR3 is made up of 13 amino acids. CDR3 sequence (DNA): TGTGCCAGCAGTTTAGGGGCGGACTACGAGCAGTACTTC. Its protein is CASSLGADYEQYF.

This clone came up a few times. The V gene is TRBV5-8, the J gene TRBJ1-2; possibly TRBD1 for D (5 bases). Trimming shortened V by 4 bases and J by 4 bases, and 14 bases separated the two germline ends. The V gene's germline CDR1 is SGHTS and CDR2 YDEGEE. The CDR3 is 14 residues long. The CDR3 DNA is TGTGCCAGCAGCCTGCTGACAGACTTCTATGGCTACACCTTC. This translates into CASSLLTDFYGYTF.

The chain carries TRBV18 and TRBJ2-3; TRBD1 matches at 7 bases. Losses at the gene ends were 1 base for V and 2 bases for J; bases not matched to a gene: 9. Germline V gives CDR1 KGHSH, CDR2 LQKENI. The CDR3 is 17 amino acids. Here the CDR3 reads CASSPLRQGWDTDTQYF. The CDR3 nucleotides are TGTGCCAGCTCACCACTACGACAGGGCTGGGACACAGATACGCAGTATTTT.

This chain connects TRBV5-1 to TRBJ2-3; D uncertain. CDR1 is SGHRS and CDR2 is YFSETQ in the germline V gene. Trimming stripped 6 bases from V and 0 bases from J, with 11 bases between. This CDR3 has 14 residues. CDR3 in amino acids: CASNGRASTDTQYF. CDR3 sequence (DNA): TGCGCCAGCAATGGCAGAGCTAGCACAGATACGCAGTATTTT.

This sequence joins TRBV3-1 (or the pseudogene TRBV3-2) and TRBJ2-5, with 7 bases identical to TRBD1. The V gene end was trimmed by 4 bases and the J gene end by 5 bases; junction bases not matched to a gene: 7. Germline CDR1 LGHDT, CDR2 YNNKEL (reference sequence). The CDR3 covers 14 residues. The CDR3 spells CASSRQGIRETQYF. The CDR3 DNA sequence: TGTGCCAGCAGCCGACAGGGTATCAGGGAGACCCAGTACTTC.